This T cell receptor beta chain came from a study of T cell responses to AZD1222 COVID-19 vaccine. Findings of the study overall: It was only after the peak T cell response that any repertoires were sampled. Across spike, vaccine-associated CD4 TCRs were found, dominant at 160-218 and 743-854. A rise in Spike-specific TCR breadth and depth followed two AZD1222 doses. The study reported that nearly half of spike-specific TCRs target unmutated variant regions.

Sequencing was performed with immunoSEQ multiplex PCR; in TCRdb, only in-frame clones are kept and a portion is missing. The table includes 150,000 or so clones, about 90% detected once. Turning to this clone: Its antigen is not identified.

V lost 3 bases and J 5 bases, leaving 17 bases between the germline ends. The CDR3 is 15 residues long. The sample was peripheral blood, taken 28 days after the second dose of the MenACWY control vaccine. The TCR comes from an adult who received the MenACWY meningococcal vaccine as a control. The genes are TRBV6-7 and TRBJ2-7; D is tentatively TRBD1 or TRBD2 (5 bases each). TRBV6-7 is an ORF for which the function is uncertain. CDR3 sequence (DNA): TGTGCCAGCAGTTATATAAGGCCGGTGGGGGACGAGCAGTACTTC. It is translated as CASSYIRPVGDEQYF.